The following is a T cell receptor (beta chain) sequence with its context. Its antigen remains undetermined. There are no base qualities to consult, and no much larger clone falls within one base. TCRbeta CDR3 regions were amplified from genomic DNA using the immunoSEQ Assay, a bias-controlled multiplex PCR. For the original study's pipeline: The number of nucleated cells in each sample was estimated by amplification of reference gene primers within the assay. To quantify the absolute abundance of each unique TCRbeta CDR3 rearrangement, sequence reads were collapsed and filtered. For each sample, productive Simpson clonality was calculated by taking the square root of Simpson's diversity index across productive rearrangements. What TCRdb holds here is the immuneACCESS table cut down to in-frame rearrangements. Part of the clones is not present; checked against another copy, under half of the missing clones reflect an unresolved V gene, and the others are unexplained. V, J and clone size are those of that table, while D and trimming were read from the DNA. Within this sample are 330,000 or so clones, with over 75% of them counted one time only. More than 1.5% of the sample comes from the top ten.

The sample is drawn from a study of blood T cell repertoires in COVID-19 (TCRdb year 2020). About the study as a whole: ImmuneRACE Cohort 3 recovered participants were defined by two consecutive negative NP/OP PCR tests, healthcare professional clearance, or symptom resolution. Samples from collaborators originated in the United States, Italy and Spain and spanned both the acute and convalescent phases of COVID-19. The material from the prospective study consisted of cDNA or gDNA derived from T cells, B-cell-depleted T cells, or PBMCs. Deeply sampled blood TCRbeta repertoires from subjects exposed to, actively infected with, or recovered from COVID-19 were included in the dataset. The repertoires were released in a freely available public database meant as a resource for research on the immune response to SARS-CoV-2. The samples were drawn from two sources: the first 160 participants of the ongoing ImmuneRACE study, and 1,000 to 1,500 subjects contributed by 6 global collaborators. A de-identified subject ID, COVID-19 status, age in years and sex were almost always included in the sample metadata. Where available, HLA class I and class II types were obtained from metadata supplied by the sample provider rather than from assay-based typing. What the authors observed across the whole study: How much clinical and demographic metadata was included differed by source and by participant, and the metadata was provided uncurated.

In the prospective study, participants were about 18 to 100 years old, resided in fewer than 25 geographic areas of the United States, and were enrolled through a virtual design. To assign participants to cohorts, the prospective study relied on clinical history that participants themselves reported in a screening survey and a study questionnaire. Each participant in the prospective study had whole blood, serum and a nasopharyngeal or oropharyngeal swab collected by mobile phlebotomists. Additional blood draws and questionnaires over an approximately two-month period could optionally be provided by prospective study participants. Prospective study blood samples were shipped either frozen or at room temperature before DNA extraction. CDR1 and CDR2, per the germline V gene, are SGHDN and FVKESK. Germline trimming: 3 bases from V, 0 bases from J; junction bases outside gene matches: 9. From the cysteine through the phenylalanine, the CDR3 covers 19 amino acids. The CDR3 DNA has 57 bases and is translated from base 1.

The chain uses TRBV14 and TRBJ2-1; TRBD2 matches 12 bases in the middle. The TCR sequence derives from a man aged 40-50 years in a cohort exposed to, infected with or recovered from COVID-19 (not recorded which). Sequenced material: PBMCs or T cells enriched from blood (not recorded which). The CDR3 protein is CASSHQTSGRRGSYNEQFF. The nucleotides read TGTGCCAGCAGCCACCAGACTAGCGGGAGACGAGGCTCCTACAATGAGCAGTTCTTC.